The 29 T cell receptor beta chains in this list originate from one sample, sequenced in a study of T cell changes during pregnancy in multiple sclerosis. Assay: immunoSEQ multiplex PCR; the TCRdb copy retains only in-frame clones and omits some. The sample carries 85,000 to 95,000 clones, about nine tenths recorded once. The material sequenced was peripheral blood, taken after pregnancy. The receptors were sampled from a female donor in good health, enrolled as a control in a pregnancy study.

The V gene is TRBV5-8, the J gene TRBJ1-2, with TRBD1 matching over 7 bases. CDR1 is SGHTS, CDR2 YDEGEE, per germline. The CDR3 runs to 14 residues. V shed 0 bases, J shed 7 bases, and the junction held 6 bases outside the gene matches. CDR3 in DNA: TGTGCCAGCAGCTTGGGCAGGGGGGTATTTGGCTACACCTTC. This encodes CASSLGRGVFGYTF. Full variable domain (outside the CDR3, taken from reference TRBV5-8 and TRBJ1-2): EAGVTQSPTHLIKTRGQQATLRCSPISGHTSVYWYQQALGLGLQFLLWYDEGEERNRGNFPPRFSGRQFPNYSSELNVNALELEDSALYLCASSLGRGVFGYTFGSGTRLTVV.

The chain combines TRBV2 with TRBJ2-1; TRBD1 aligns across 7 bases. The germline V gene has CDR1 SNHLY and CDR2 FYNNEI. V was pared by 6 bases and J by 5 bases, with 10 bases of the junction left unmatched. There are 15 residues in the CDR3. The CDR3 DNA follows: TGTGCCAGCAGGTTCACAGGGGTGGTCAACAATGAGCAGTTCTTC. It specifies CASRFTGVVNNEQFF.

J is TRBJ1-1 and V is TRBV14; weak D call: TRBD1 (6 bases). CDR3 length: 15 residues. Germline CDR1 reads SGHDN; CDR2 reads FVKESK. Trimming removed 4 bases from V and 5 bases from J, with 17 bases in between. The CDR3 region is CASSRTQGWRTEAFF. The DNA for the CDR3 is TGTGCCAGCAGCCGAACACAGGGTTGGCGGACTGAAGCTTTCTTT.

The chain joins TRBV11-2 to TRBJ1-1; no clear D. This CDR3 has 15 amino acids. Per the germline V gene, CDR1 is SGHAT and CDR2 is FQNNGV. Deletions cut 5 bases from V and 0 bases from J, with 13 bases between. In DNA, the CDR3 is TGTGCCAGCAGCCCAAATCTTAACATGAACACTGAAGCTTTCTTT. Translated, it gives CASSPNLNMNTEAFF.

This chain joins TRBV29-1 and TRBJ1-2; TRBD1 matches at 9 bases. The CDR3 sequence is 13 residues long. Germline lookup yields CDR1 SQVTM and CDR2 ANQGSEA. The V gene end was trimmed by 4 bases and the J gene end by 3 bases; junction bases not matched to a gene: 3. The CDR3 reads CSVADRGYYGYTF. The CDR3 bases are TGCAGCGTTGCGGACAGGGGATACTATGGCTACACCTTC.

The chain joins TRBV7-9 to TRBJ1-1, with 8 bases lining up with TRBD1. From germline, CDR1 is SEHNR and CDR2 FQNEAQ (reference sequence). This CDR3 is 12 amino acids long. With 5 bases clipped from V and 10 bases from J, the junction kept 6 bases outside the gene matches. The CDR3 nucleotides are TGTGCCAGCAGCCTGACAGGGGTGGGAGCTTTCTTT. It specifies CASSLTGVGAFF.

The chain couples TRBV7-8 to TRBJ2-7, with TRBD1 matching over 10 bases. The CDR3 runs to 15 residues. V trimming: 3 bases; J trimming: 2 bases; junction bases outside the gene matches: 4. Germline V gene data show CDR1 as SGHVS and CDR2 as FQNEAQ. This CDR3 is CASSFIGTGAYEQYF. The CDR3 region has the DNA TGTGCCAGCAGCTTCATCGGGACAGGGGCCTACGAGCAGTACTTC.

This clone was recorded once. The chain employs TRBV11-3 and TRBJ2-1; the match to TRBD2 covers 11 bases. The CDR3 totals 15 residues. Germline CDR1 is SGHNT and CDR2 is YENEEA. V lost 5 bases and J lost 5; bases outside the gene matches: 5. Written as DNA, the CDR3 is TGTGCCAGCAGCGCCCTAGCGGGGGGACACAATGAGCAGTTCTTC. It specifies CASSALAGGHNEQFF.

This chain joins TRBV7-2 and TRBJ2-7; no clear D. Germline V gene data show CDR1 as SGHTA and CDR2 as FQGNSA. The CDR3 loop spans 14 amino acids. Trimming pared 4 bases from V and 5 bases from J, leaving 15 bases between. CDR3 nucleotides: TGTGCCAGCAGCTCCAGTCTTGTGATGAACGAGCAGTACTTC. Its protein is CASSSSLVMNEQYF.

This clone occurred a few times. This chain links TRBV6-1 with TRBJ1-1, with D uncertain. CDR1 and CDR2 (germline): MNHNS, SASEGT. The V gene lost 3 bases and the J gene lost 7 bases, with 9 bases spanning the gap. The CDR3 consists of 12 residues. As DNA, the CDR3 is TGTGCCAGCAGTGAGAGGTCAGTTGAAGCTTTCTTT. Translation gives CASSERSVEAFF.

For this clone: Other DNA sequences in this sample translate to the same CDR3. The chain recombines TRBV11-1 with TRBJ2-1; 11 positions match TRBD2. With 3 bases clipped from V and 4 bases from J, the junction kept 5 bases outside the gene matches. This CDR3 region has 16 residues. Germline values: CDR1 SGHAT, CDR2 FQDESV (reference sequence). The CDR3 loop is CASSFHLAGGYNEQFF. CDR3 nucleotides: TGTGCCAGCAGCTTTCACCTAGCGGGGGGTTACAATGAGCAGTTCTTC.

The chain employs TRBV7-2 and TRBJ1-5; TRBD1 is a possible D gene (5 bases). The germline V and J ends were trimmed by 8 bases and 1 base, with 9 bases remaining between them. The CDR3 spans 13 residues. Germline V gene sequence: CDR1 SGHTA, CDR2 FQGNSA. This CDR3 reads CASARQSNQPQHF. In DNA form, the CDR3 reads TGTGCCAGCGCCCGACAGAGCAATCAGCCCCAGCATTTT.

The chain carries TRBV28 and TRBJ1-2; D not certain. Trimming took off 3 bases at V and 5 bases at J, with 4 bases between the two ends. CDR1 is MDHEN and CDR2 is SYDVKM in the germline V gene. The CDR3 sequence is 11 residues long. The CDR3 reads CASSFRYGYTF. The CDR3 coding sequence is TGTGCCAGCAGTTTCCGTTATGGCTACACCTTC.

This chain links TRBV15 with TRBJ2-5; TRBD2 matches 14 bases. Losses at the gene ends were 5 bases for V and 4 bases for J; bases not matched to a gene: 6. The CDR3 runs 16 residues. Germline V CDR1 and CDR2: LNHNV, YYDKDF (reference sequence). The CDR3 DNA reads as TGTGCCACCAGCGGAGGACTAGCGGGGGGAGGAGAGACCCAGTACTTC. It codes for CATSGGLAGGGETQYF.

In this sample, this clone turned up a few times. The CDR3 DNA is TGCGCCAGCAGCCAAGGGACTTCGGACGAGACCCAGTACTTC. It translates to CASSQGTSDETQYF. The genes are TRBV4-3 and TRBJ2-5, with a possible D match to TRBD2 (5 bases). The CDR3 runs 14 residues. Germline V gene lookup returns CDR1 LGHNA and CDR2 YSLEER. Between the trimmed V and J ends, which lost 1 base and 5 bases, there was a span of 11 bases.

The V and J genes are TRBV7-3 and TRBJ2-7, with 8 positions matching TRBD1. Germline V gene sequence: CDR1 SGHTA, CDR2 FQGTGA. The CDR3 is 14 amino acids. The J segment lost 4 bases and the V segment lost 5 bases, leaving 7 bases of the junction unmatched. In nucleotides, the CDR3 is TGTGCCAGCAGCAAGCAGGGGGCGGGGTACGAGCAGTACTTC. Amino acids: CASSKQGAGYEQYF.

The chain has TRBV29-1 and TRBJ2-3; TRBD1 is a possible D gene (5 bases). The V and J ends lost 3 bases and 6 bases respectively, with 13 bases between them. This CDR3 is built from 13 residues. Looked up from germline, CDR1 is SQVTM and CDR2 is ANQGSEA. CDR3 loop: CSVDRVGADTQYF. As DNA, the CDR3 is TGCAGCGTTGATCGGGTAGGGGCGGATACGCAGTATTTT.

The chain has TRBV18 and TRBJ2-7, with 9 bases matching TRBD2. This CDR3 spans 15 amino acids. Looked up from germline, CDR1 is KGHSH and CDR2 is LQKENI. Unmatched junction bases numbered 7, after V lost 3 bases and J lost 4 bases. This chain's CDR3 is CASSPSGTSNYEQYF. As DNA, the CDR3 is TGTGCCAGCTCACCTAGCGGGACTAGCAATTACGAGCAGTACTTC.

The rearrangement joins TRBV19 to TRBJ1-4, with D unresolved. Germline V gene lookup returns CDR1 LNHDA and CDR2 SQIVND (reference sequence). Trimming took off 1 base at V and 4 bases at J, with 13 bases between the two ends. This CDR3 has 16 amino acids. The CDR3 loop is CASSIGTPRINEKLFF. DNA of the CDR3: TGTGCCAGTAGTATAGGCACCCCGAGGATTAATGAAAAACTGTTTTTT.

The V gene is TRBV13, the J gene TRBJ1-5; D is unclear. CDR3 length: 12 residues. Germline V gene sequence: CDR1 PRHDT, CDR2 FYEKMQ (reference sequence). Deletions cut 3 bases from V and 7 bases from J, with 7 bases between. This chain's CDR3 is CASSFGEQPQHF. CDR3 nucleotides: TGTGCCAGCAGCTTTGGGGAGCAGCCCCAGCATTTT. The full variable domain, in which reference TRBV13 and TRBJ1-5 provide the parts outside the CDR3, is AAGVIQSPRHLIKEKRETATLKCYPIPRHDTVYWYQQGPGQDPQFLISFYEKMQSDKGSIPDRFSAQQFSDYHSELNMSSLELGDSALYFCASSFGEQPQHFGDGTRLSIL.

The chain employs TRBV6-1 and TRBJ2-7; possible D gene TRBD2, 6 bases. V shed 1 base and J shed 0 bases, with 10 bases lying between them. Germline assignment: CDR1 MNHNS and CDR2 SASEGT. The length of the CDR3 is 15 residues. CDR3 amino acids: CASSEDRGSSYEQYF. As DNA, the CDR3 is TGTGCCAGCAGTGAAGACCGGGGGAGCTCCTACGAGCAGTACTTC.

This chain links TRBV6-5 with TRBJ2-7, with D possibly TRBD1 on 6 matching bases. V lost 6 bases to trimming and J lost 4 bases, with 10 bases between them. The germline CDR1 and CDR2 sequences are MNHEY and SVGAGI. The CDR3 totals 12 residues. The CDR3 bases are TGTGCCAGCAGCCCAGGGACATACGAGCAGTACTTC. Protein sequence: CASSPGTYEQYF.

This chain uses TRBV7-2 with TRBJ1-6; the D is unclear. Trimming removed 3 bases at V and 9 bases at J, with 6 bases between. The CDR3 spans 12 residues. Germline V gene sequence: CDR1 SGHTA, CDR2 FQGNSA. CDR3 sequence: CASSFILSPLHF. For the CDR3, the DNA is TGTGCCAGCAGCTTTATTCTTTCACCCCTCCACTTT. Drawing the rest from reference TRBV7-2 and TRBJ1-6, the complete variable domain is GAGVSQSPSNKVTEKGKDVELRCDPISGHTALYWYRQSLGQGLEFLIYFQGNSAPDKSGLPSDRFSAERTGGSVSTLTIQRTQQEDSAVYLCASSFILSPLHFGNGTRLTVT.

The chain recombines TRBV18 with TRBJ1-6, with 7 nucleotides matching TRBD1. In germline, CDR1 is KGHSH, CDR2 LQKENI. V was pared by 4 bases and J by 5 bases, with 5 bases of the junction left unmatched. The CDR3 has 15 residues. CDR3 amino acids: CASSQGQADNSPLHF. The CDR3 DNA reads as TGTGCCAGCTCACAAGGACAGGCTGATAATTCACCCCTCCACTTT.

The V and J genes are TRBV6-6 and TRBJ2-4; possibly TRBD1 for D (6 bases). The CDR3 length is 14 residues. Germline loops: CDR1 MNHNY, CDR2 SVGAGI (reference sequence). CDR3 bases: TGTGCGACAACTTCCCGGACAGAGATAAACATTCAGTACTTC. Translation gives CATTSRTEINIQYF.

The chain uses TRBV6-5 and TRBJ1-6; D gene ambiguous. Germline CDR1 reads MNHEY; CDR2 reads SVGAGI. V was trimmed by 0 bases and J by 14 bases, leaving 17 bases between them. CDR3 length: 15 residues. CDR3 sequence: CASSYSQYTRQTLHF. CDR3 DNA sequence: TGTGCCAGCAGTTACTCACAGTATACCCGTCAAACCCTCCACTTT.

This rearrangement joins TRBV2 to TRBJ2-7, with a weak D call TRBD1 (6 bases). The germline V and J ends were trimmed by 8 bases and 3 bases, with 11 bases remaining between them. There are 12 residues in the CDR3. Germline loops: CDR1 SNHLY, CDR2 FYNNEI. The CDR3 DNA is TGTGCCAGCGACAGGCTAATCTACGAGCAGTACTTC. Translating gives CASDRLIYEQYF.

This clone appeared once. The CDR3 reads CASEGTNQPQHF. CDR3 in DNA: TGTGCCAGCGAGGGAACCAATCAGCCCCAGCATTTT. The chain carries TRBV2 and TRBJ1-5, with D unclear. Trimming removed 8 bases from V and 3 bases from J, with 8 bases in between. The CDR3 runs 12 residues. The V gene's germline CDR1 is SNHLY and CDR2 FYNNEI.

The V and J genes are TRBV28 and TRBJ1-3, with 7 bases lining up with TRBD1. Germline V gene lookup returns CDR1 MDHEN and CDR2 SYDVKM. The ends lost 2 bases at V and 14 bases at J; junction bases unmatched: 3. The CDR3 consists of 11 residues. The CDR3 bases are TGTGCCAGCAGTTTAGGACAGGCGGTATATTTT. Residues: CASSLGQAVYF.